These 16 T cell receptor beta chains were all obtained from the same sample, sequenced in a study of chemoradiotherapy in HPV16-positive cancers. Data came from immunoSEQ multiplex PCR; TCRdb stores just in-frame clones and leaves some out. The profile shows approximately 7,700 clones, roughly 80% of them singletons. The source was tumor tissue, collected from a patient who underwent chemoradiotherapy. The source is a human donor with HPV-associated anogenital cancer.

The CDR3, as DNA: TGTGCCAGCAGTTACACAACAGGCAGGGGCTACACCTTC. Translation gives CASSYTTGRGYTF. The V and J genes are TRBV6-5 and TRBJ1-2, with a tentative D call TRBD1 (5 bases). Germline loops: CDR1 MNHEY, CDR2 SVGAGI. V was cut by 2 bases and J by 8 bases, with 12 bases left in between. CDR3 length: 13 amino acids.

V is TRBV29-1 and J is TRBJ2-6; D possibly corresponds to TRBD2 (5 bases). The CDR3 totals 15 residues. V gave up 2 bases and J gave up 1 base, with 9 bases separating them. Per the germline V gene, CDR1 is SQVTM and CDR2 is ANQGSEA. This chain's CDR3 is CSVESGGSGANVLTF. The CDR3 DNA follows: TGCAGCGTTGAATCCGGAGGTTCTGGGGCCAACGTCCTGACTTTC. Drawing the rest from reference TRBV29-1 and TRBJ2-6, the complete variable domain is SAVISQKPSRDICQRGTSLTIQCQVDSQVTMMFWYRQQPGQSLTLIATANQGSEATYESGFVIDKFPISRPNLTFSTLTVSNMSPEDSSIYLCSVESGGSGANVLTFGAGSRLTVL.

A word on this clone: An end of the junction differs from the germline gene, which may be a read error. This chain links TRBV4-1 with TRBJ1-1; TRBD1 might be the D (5 bases). This CDR3 spans 15 amino acids. Germline CDR1 MGHRA, CDR2 YSYEKL. In nucleotides, the CDR3 is TGCGCCAGCAGACCGTATGAAGGGGCGGGTTTGCGAGGCGGTTTT. Its protein is CASRPYEGAGLRGGF.

The chain recombines TRBV4-1 with TRBJ2-7; 8 bases match TRBD2. With V trimmed by 5 bases and J by 0 bases, 6 bases remained unmatched. The CDR3 spans 15 residues. Germline-derived CDR1 and CDR2 are MGHRA and YSYEKL. The CDR3 nucleotides read TGCGCCAGCAGCTCCAGCGGGGGTTACTCCTACGAGCAGTACTTC. Translation gives CASSSSGGYSYEQYF.

The chain links TRBV28 to TRBJ1-3, with a weak D call TRBD1 (5 bases). Looked up from germline, CDR1 is MDHEN and CDR2 is SYDVKM. With 4 bases removed from V and 1 base from J, the gap between germline ends came to 11 bases. The CDR3 is made up of 15 amino acids. As DNA, the CDR3 is TGTGCCAGCAGTTCCCAGAGGGGATCTGGAAACACCATATATTTT. Translating gives CASSSQRGSGNTIYF.

This clone was picked up one time. The rearrangement uses TRBV4-1 and TRBJ2-7, with D maybe TRBD1 (5 bases). Trimming removed 5 bases at V and 2 bases at J, with 16 bases between. The CDR3 covers 15 residues. The germline V gene has CDR1 MGHRA and CDR2 YSYEKL. For the CDR3, the DNA is TGCGCCAGCAGCTGGACAAACGACCAGCCCTACGAGCAGTACTTC. Translating gives CASSWTNDQPYEQYF.

The CDR3 loop reads CASSTTTGQGRKTDTQYF. CDR3 nucleotide sequence: TGTGCCAGCAGCACGACAACAGGACAGGGACGTAAAACAGATACGCAGTATTTT. The chain uses TRBV9 and TRBJ2-3, with 8 bases that match TRBD1. There are 18 residues in the CDR3. With 4 bases clipped from V and 3 bases from J, the junction kept 16 bases outside the gene matches. Per germline, CDR1 SGDLS and CDR2 YYNGEE.

The V call is TRBV6-1, the J call TRBJ2-7; D gene ambiguous. Looked up from germline, CDR1 is MNHNS and CDR2 is SASEGT. There are 11 residues in the CDR3. Trimming cost V 4 bases and J 3 bases, with 4 bases left between them. CDR3 loop: CASSVHYEQYF. CDR3 sequence (DNA): TGTGCCAGCAGTGTCCACTACGAGCAGTACTTC.

The rearrangement uses TRBV30 and TRBJ1-1; the D gene is possibly TRBD1 (6 bases). Germline V gene data show CDR1 as GTSNPN and CDR2 as SVGIG (reference sequence). The CDR3 runs 14 residues. V was cut by 5 bases and J by 5 bases, with 18 bases left in between. This CDR3 is CAWGRGGSGTEAFF. For the CDR3, the DNA is TGTGCCTGGGGTAGGGGGGGCTCTGGGACTGAAGCTTTCTTT.

The chain uses TRBV10-2 and TRBJ2-7, with D perhaps matching TRBD1 (5 bases). Germline V gene sequence: CDR1 WSHSY, CDR2 SAAADI. There are 10 residues in the CDR3. V dropped 3 bases and J dropped 10 bases, with 7 bases sitting between them. The CDR3 DNA follows: TGCGCCAGCAGTGACGACAGCCAGTACTTC. Translating gives CASSDDSQYF.

This clone was found a few times. The chain links TRBV28 to TRBJ1-1, with D unresolved. The ends were cut back, 5 bases at V and 3 bases at J, with 13 bases in the middle. The CDR3 totals 14 residues. Germline CDR1 and CDR2: MDHEN and SYDVKM. The chain's CDR3 is CASSPLGKDTEAFF. The CDR3 nucleotides are TGTGCCAGCAGTCCCCTCGGGAAGGACACTGAAGCTTTCTTT. The whole variable domain, remainder taken from reference TRBV28 and TRBJ1-1, is DVKVTQSSRYLVKRTGEKVFLECVQDMDHENMFWYRQDPGLGLRLIYFSYDVKMKEKGDIPEGYSVSREKKERFSLILESASTNQTSMYLCASSPLGKDTEAFFGQGTRLTVV.

This rearrangement joins TRBV28 to TRBJ1-6; D is unclear. From germline, CDR1 is MDHEN and CDR2 SYDVKM. The CDR3 has 14 residues. Trimming pared 2 bases from V and 8 bases from J, leaving 10 bases between. CDR3 DNA sequence: TGTGCCAGCAGTTTACAAATTTTAGATTCACCCCTCCACTTT. It encodes CASSLQILDSPLHF.

V and J are TRBV19 and TRBJ2-2; TRBD1 agrees at 8 bases. The ends lost 5 bases at V and 0 bases at J; junction bases unmatched: 2. The CDR3 spans 15 residues. Germline V gives CDR1 LNHDA, CDR2 SQIVND (reference sequence). Here the CDR3 reads CASSPGGANTGELFF. CDR3 sequence (DNA): TGTGCCAGTAGTCCAGGGGGCGCGAACACCGGGGAGCTGTTTTTT. Variable domain in full (rest from reference TRBV19 and TRBJ2-2): DGGITQSPKYLFRKEGQNVTLSCEQNLNHDAMYWYRQDPGQGLRLIYYSQIVNDFQKGDIAEGYSVSREKKESFPLTVTSAQKNPTAFYLCASSPGGANTGELFFGEGSRLTVL.

This chain links TRBV28 with TRBJ1-1; D perhaps matches TRBD1 (6 bases). Trimming took off 3 bases at V and 1 base at J, with 12 bases between the two ends. Germline V CDR1 and CDR2: MDHEN, SYDVKM. CDR3 length: 15 amino acids. CDR3: CASSFRGVSNTEAFF. The CDR3 region has the DNA TGTGCCAGCAGTTTTAGGGGGGTATCGAACACTGAAGCTTTCTTT.

The chain carries TRBV7-2 and TRBJ1-1; no clear D gene. From germline, CDR1 is SGHTA and CDR2 FQGNSA. With 1 base removed from V and 8 bases from J, the gap between germline ends came to 8 bases. This CDR3 has 12 residues. In nucleotides, the CDR3 is TGTGCCAGCAGCTTAGGTGCGCCCGAAGCTTTCTTT. It translates to CASSLGAPEAFF.

The CDR3 is CASSAFRGGNEKLFF. The DNA for the CDR3 is TGTGCCAGCAGTGCATTCAGGGGAGGTAATGAAAAACTGTTTTTT. V gene TRBV25-1 combines with J gene TRBJ1-4; D possibly corresponds to TRBD1 (6 bases). Deletions cut 4 bases from V and 4 bases from J, with 13 bases between. The CDR3 length is 15 residues. Germline V gene lookup returns CDR1 MGHDK and CDR2 SYGVNS.